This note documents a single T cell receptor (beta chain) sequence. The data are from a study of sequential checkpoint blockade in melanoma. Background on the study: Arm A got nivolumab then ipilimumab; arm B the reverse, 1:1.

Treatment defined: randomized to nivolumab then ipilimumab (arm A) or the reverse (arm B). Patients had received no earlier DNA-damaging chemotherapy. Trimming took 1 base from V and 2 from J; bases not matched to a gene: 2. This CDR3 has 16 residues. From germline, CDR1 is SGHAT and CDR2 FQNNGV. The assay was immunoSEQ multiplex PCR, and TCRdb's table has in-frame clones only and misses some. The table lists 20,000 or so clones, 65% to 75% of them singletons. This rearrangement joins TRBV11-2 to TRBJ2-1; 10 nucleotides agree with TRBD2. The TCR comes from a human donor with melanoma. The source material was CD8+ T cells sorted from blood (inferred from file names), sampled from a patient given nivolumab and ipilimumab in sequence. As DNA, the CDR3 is TGTGCCAGCAGCTTAGGGACTAGCGGTCCCTACAATGAGCAGTTCTTC. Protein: CASSLGTSGPYNEQFF.